This record concerns one T cell receptor (beta chain) sequence. Its target is not known. From germline, CDR1 is MDHEN and CDR2 SYDVKM. The CDR3 loop spans 17 amino acids. V was shortened by 2 bases and J by 6 bases, with 20 bases between the two germline ends. The Oncomine TCR Beta short-read assay sequenced DNA from cultured CD4+ T cells. TCRdb re-called the PCR reads through MiXCR, storing one row per CDR3 protein. This sample carries about 9,500 distinct CDR3 sequences, about half of them seen once, and the ten largest clones take 24%. Treatment specified: roughly 11-day PBMC culture with coronavirus spike peptide pools or control peptides (ViraFEST assay). The unexposed donor's CD4+ T cells were collected before the COVID-19 pandemic (2011-2018). This sample was included in a study of vaccination and CD4 T cells after COVID-19. Findings and caveats of the study: Spike mono-reactivity held for 304 of 307 vaccine-specific clones in convalescent patients.

The sample consisted of CD4+ T cells from blood, cultured in vitro. The TCR originated in a human donor in good health. The chain has TRBV28 and TRBJ1-5; tentatively, D is TRBD1 (5 bases). The CDR3 loop reads CASSLPVGRGASQPQHF. The CDR3 bases are TGTGCCAGCAGTTTACCCGTCGGGAGGGGCGCAAGTCAGCCCCAGCATTTT. Filled out from reference TRBV28 and TRBJ1-5, the complete variable domain reads DVKVTQSSRYLVKRTGEKVFLECVQDMDHENMFWYRQDPGLGLRLIYFSYDVKMKEKGDIPEGYSVSREKKERFSLILESASTNQTSMYLCASSLPVGRGASQPQHFGDGTRLSIL.